The T cell receptor (beta chain) under discussion was sequenced for a study of cytomegalovirus exposure and HLA in healthy donors. The PCR employed 60 Vbeta primers together with 13 Jbeta primers. Libraries were prepared by immunoSEQ multiplex PCR; TCRdb keeps only in-frame clonotypes and omits some of them. The data contain 150,000 to 200,000 clones, around 80% of them singletons. Germline V gene sequence: CDR1 SGHRS, CDR2 YFSETQ. The CDR3 is made up of 16 amino acids. Trimming left V 4 bases short and J 4 bases short, with 19 bases between. The clonotype originates from a woman aged 18-29 years in good health and CMV-seropositive. The sample comprised PBMCs. The gene calls are TRBV5-1 and TRBJ2-3; TRBD1 might be the D (6 bases). The CDR3 loop is CASSQGWVARADTQYF. The CDR3 nucleotides read TGCGCCAGCAGCCAGGGGTGGGTGGCTAGGGCAGATACGCAGTATTTT.